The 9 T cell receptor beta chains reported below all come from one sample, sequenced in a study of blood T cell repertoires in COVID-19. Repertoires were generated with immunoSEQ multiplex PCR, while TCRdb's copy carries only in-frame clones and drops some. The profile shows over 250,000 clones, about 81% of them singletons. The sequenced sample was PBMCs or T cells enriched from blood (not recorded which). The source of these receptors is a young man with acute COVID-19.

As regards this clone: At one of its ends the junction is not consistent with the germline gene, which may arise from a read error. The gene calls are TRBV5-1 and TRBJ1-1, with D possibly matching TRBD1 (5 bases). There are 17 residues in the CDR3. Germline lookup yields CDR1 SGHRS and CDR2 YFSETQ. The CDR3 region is CASSPGGRTNPRNEAFF. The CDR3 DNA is TGTGCCAGCAGCCCCGGGGGTCGGACAAACCCCCGAAATGAAGCTTTCTTT.

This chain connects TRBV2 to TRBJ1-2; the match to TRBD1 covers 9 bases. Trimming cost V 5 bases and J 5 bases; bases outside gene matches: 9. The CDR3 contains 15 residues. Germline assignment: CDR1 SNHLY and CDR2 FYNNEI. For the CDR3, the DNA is TGTGCCAGCAGTCGCGACAGGGGGTATTCTTATGGCTACACCTTC. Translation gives CASSRDRGYSYGYTF.

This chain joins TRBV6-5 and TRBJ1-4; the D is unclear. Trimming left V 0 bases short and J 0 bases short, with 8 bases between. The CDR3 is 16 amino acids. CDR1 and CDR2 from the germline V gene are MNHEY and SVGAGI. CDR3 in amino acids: CASSYSSLTTNEKLFF. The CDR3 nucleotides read TGTGCCAGCAGTTACTCGAGTCTCACAACTAATGAAAAACTGTTTTTT.

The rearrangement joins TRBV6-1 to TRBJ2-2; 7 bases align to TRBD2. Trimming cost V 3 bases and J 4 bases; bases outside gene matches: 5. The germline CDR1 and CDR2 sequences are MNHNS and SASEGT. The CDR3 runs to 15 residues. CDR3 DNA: TGTGCCAGCAGTGAGGGAGGGTCGGGCACCGGGGAGCTGTTTTTT. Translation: CASSEGGSGTGELFF.

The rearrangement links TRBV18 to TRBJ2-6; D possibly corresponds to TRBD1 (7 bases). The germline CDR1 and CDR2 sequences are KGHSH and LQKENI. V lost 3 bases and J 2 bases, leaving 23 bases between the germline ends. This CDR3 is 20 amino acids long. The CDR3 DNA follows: TGTGCCAGCTCACCGATCGCGTCTAGGCAGGGGGAGGCTGGGGCCAACGTCCTGACTTTC. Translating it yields CASSPIASRQGEAGANVLTF.

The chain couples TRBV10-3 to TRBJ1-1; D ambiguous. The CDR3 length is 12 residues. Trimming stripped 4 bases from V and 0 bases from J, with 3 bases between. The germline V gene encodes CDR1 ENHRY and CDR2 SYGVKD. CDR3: CAISAMNTEAFF. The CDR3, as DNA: TGTGCCATCAGTGCCATGAACACTGAAGCTTTCTTT.

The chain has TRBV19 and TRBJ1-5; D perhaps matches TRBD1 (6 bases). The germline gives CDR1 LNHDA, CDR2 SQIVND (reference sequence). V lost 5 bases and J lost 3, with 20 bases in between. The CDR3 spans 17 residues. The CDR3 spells CASSSLGASKYNQPQHF. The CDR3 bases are TGTGCCAGTAGTTCTCTGGGGGCGTCAAAGTACAATCAGCCCCAGCATTTT. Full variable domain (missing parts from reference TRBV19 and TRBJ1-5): DGGITQSPKYLFRKEGQNVTLSCEQNLNHDAMYWYRQDPGQGLRLIYYSQIVNDFQKGDIAEGYSVSREKKESFPLTVTSAQKNPTAFYLCASSSLGASKYNQPQHFGDGTRLSIL.

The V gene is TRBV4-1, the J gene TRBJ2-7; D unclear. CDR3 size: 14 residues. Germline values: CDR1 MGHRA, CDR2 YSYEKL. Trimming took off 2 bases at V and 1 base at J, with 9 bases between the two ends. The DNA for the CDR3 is TGCGCCAGCAGCCAAACAACAAATTCCTACGAGCAGTACGTC. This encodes CASSQTTNSYEQYV.

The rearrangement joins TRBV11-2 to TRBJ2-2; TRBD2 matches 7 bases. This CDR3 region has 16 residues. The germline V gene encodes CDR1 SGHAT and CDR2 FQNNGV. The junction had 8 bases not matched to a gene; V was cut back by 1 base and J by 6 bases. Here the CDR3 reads CASSLVRGRQAGELFF. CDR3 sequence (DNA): TGTGCCAGCAGCTTAGTTCGCGGGAGACAAGCCGGGGAGCTGTTTTTT.